This TCR beta chain was recovered during a study of blood T cell repertoires in COVID-19. The CDR3 extends over 15 amino acids. V lost 0 bases, J lost 12 bases, and 10 bases stayed unmatched. Germline V lookup: CDR1 KGHDR, CDR2 SFDVKD. TCRdb keeps only in-frame clones here, not all; method: immunoSEQ multiplex PCR. Of 150,000 to 190,000 clones detected, roughly nine tenths appear once; the ten largest clones hold about 16%. The V gene is TRBV24-1, the J gene TRBJ2-1; 7 bases match TRBD2. The TCR sequence derives from a woman aged 40-49 years with acute or convalescent COVID-19. The sequenced material came from peripheral blood. This chain's CDR3 is CATSDLGGSGGPQFF. The CDR3 coding sequence is TGTGCCACCAGTGATTTGGGTGGATCGGGAGGCCCGCAGTTCTTC.